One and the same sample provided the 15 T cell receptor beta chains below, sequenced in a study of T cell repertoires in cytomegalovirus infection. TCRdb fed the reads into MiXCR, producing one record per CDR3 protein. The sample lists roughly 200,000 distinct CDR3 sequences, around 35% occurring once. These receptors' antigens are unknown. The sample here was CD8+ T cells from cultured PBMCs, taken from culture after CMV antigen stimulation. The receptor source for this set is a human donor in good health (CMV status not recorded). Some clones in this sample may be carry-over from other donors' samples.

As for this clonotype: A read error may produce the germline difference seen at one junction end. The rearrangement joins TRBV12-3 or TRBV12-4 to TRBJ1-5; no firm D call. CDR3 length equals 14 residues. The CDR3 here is CASSFGWSFQPKHF. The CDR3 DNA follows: TGTGCAAGCAGTTTTGGGTGGAGTTTTCAGCCCAAGCATTTT.

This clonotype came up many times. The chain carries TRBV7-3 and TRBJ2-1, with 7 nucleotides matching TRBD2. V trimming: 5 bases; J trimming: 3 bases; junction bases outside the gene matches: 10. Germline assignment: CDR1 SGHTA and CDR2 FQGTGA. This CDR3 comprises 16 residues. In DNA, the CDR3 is TGTGCCAGCAGCCGGAGCGGGGTAAGAGGCTACAATGAGCAGTTCTTC. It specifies CASSRSGVRGYNEQFF. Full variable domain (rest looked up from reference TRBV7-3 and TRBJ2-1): GAGVSQTPSNKVTEKGKYVELRCDPISGHTALYWYRQSLGQGPEFLIYFQGTGAADDSGLPNDRFFAVRPEGSVSTLKIQRTERGDSAVYLCASSRSGVRGYNEQFFGPGTRLTVL.

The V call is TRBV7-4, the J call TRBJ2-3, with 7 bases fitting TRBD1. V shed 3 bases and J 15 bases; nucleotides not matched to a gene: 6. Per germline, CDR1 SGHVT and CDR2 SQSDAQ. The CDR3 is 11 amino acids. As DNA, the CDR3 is TGTGCCAGCAGCTTCTATCAGGGGGAATATTTT. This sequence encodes CASSFYQGEYF.

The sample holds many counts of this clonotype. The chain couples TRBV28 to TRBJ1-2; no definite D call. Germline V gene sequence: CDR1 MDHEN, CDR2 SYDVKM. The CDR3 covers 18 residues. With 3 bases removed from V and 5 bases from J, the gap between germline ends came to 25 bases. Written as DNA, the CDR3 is TGTGCCAGCAGTTTCAATAGACTCGTTGGGGAAAGTGTATATGGCTACACCTTC. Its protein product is CASSFNRLVGESVYGYTF.

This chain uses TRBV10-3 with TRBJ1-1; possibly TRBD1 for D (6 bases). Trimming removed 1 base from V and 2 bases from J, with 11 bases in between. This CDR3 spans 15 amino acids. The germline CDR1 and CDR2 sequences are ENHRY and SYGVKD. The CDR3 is CAISEYADSNTEAFF. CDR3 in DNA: TGTGCCATCAGTGAGTATGCGGACAGCAACACTGAAGCTTTCTTT.

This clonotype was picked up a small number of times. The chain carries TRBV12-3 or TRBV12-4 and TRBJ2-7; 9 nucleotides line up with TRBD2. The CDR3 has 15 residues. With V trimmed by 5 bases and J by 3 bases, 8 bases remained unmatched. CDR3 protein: CASSPLAGRIYEQYF. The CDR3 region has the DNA TGTGCCAGCAGTCCTCTAGCGGGGAGGATCTACGAGCAGTACTTC.

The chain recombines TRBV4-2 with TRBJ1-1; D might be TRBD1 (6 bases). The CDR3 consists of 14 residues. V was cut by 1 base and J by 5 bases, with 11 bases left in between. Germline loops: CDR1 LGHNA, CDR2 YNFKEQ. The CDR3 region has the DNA TGTGCCAGCAGCCAAGTAGGGGGAGGGACTGAAGCTTTCTTT. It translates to CASSQVGGGTEAFF.

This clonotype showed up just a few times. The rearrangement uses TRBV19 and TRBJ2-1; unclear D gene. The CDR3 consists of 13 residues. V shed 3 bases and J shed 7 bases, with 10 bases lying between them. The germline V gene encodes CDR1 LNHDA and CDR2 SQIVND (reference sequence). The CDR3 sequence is CASSISPRNEQFF. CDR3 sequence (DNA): TGTGCCAGTAGTATTTCTCCGAGGAATGAGCAGTTCTTC.

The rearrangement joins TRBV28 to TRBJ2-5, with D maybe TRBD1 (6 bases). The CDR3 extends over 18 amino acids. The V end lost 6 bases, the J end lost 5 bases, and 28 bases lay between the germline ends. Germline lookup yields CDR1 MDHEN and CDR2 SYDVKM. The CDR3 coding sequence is TGTGCCAGCAGAACAATTTCCCGTGGACAGTTAAACAGGGAGACCCAGTACTTC. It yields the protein CASRTISRGQLNRETQYF.

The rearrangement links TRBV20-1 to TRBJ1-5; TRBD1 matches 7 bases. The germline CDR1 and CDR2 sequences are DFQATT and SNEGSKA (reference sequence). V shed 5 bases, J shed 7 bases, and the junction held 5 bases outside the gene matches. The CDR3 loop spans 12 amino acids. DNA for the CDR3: TGCAGTGCTCGACAGGGAGAGCAGCCCCAGCATTTT. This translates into CSARQGEQPQHF.

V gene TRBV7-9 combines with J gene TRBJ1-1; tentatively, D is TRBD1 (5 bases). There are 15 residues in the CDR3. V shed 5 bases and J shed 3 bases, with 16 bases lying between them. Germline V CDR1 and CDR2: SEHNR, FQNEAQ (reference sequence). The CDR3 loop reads CASSPPGGLHTEAFF. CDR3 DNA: TGTGCCAGCAGCCCACCGGGGGGGTTGCACACTGAAGCTTTCTTT.

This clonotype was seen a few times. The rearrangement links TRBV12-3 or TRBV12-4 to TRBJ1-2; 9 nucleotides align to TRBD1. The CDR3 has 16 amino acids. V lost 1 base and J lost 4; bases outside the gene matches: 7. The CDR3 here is CASSLVIMDRGYGYTF. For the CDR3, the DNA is TGTGCCAGCAGTTTAGTAATAATGGACAGGGGCTATGGCTACACCTTC.

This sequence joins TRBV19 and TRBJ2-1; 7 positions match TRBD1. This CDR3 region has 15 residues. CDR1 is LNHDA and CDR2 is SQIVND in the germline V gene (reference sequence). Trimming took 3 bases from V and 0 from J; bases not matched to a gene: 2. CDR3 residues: CASSINRGSYNEQFF. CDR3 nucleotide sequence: TGTGCCAGTAGTATTAACAGGGGCTCCTACAATGAGCAGTTCTTC.

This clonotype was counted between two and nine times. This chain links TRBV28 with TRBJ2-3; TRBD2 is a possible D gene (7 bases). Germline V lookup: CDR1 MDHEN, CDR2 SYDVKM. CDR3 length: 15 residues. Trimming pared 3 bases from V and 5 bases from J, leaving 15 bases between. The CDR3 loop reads CASSFTRGAVDTQYF. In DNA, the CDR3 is TGTGCCAGCAGTTTTACCCGGGGGGCAGTAGATACGCAGTATTTT.

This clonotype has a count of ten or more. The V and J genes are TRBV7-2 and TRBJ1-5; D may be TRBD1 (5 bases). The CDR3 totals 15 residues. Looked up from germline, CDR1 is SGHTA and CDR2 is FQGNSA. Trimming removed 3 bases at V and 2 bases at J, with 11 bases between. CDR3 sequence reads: CASSFYWGGNQPQHF. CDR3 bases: TGTGCCAGCAGCTTTTACTGGGGGGGCAATCAGCCCCAGCATTTT.